This TCR beta chain was recovered during a study of OX40 agonist ivuxolimab in advanced cancers. About the study: Dose-escalation patients' cancers were hepatocellular carcinoma, melanoma, renal cell or head and neck cancer. Study-wide findings and caveats: Relative to CD4+, CD8+ T cells held more expanded clones on average. At 0.1 to 3.0 mg/kg, CD4+ and CD8+ blood T cells expanded clonally by week 6. Compared with others, partial responders at 0.1-3.0 mg/kg displayed clonal expansion among the lowest.

The count of this clone is one. Antigen specificity is unknown. Produced via immunoSEQ multiplex PCR; TCRdb's table is partial and in-frame only. The table has approximately 100,000 clones, 90% seen once; the top ten hold about 0.31%. The CDR3 consists of 15 residues. The ends were cut back, 3 bases at V and 5 bases at J, with 11 bases in the middle. Germline V gene data show CDR1 as KGHSH and CDR2 as LQKENI. The receptor comes from an adult with an advanced solid tumor such as melanoma, head and neck, liver or kidney cancer. Sequences were derived from CD4+ or CD8+ T cells sorted from blood, sampled in a trial of the OX40 agonist ivuxolimab. This rearrangement joins TRBV18 to TRBJ1-6; TRBD1 is a possible D gene (5 bases). The CDR3 nucleotides are TGTGCCAGCTCACCGCCCGGGGGTAATAATTCACCCCTCCACTTT. Translation: CASSPPGGNNSPLHF.